One T cell receptor (beta chain) is described in this entry. Its specificity is not known. The germline V and J ends were trimmed by 6 bases and 0 bases, with 15 bases remaining between them. Germline V CDR1 and CDR2: SQVTM, ANQGSEA. The CDR3 consists of 15 residues. These data come from a study of CD8+ T cells in alopecia areata. Broader study findings: Among patients, TCR sharing was less clear than in mice, a difference possibly due in part to HLA diversity in the patient population.

RNA, once extracted, was reverse transcribed into cDNA for use as the sequencing template. TCRdb's copy holds only in-frame clones and misses some; the assay was immunoSEQ multiplex PCR. Among 120,000 or so clones listed, around 50% were seen once. Collection of lesional scalp punch biopsies and peripheral blood was performed in alopecia areata patients. PBMCs yielded sorted CD4+ and CD8+ T cells. The specimen sequenced was NKG2D-low CD8+ T cells sorted from blood. The TCR originated in a human donor with alopecia areata. V is TRBV29-1 and J is TRBJ2-1; either TRBD1 or TRBD2 may fit D (5 bases each). CDR3 sequence reads: CSVDPGTSSYNEQFF. In nucleotides, the CDR3 is TGCAGCGTAGATCCCGGGACGAGCTCCTACAATGAGCAGTTCTTC.